This paragraph covers one TCR beta chain sequence. V gave up 6 bases and J gave up 4 bases; unmatched junction bases: 7. CDR1 and CDR2 from the germline V gene are MNHEY and SVGAGI. This CDR3 comprises 14 residues. Produced via immunoSEQ multiplex PCR; TCRdb's table is partial and in-frame only. The data contain 90,000 to 120,000 clones, roughly four fifths of them seen just once; the ten biggest clones take up roughly 6.3%. The data are from a study of PD-1 blockade in mismatch repair-deficient tumors. Sequencing used peripheral blood, obtained roughly 35 weeks after starting pembrolizumab. The sequence came from an adult with mismatch repair-deficient cancer. The rearrangement links TRBV6-5 to TRBJ2-7, with 9 positions matching TRBD2. CDR3 DNA sequence: TGTGCCAGCAGCCTCCGACTAGCGGATTACGAGCAGTACTTC. It specifies CASSLRLADYEQYF.